This entry concerns a single T cell receptor beta chain. Addition of a universal primer site occurred through template switching, and cDNA carried unique molecular identifiers. TCRdb independently ran MiXCR on the 5' RACE reads; one entry per CDR3 protein. The sample carries about 520,000 distinct CDR3 sequences, less than 25% recorded once. CDR1 is DFQATT and CDR2 is SNEGSKA in the germline V gene (reference sequence). The J segment lost 3 bases and the V segment lost 1 base, leaving 4 bases of the junction unmatched. The length of the CDR3 is 14 residues. These data come from a study of identical twins. The data were also submitted as part of a second study, on T cells expressing NK-cell markers. From that report: Serological testing identified seven of the eight sequenced donors as HCMV-seropositive and one as seronegative. What restricted sorting to alpha-beta TCR T cells in several experiments was an anti-gamma-delta TCR antibody.

The receptor was derived from a woman younger than 35 in good health. The sample taken for sequencing was CD4+ T cells sorted from blood. The chain has TRBV20-1 and TRBJ2-5; 8 positions match TRBD1. This CDR3 is CSARAPTGEETQYF. In nucleotides, the CDR3 is TGCAGTGCTAGAGCCCCGACAGGGGAAGAGACCCAGTACTTC.